This T cell receptor beta chain was identified during a study of lymphopenia after photon versus proton radiotherapy. Overall study findings and caveats: Under photons, naive T cells and diversity fell while effector/memory populations rose. After lymphocyte nadir, photon-treated repertoires showed oligoclonal expansion, especially CD8+ Temra.

TCRdb keeps only in-frame clones here, not all; method: immunoSEQ multiplex PCR. The table has over 40,000 clones, more than 85% seen once. Points on this clone: As yet, its antigen is unknown.

This sample comprised peripheral blood, obtained from a patient treated with photon-based radiotherapy. This TCR came from a woman aged 40 to 50 with cholangiocarcinoma.

CDR3 amino acids: CASSSARGEHNEQFF. In DNA, the CDR3 is TGTGCCAGCAGCTCCGCGCGGGGGGAACACAATGAGCAGTTCTTC. J is TRBJ2-1 and V is TRBV7-9, with TRBD2 matching over 8 bases. This CDR3 comprises 15 residues. CDR1 is SEHNR and CDR2 is FQNEAQ in the germline V gene (reference sequence). J gave up 5 bases and V 4 bases, and 7 bases lay outside the gene matches. Complete variable domain (other parts from reference TRBV7-9 and TRBJ2-1): DTGVSQNPRHKITKRGQNVTFRCDPISEHNRLYWYRQTLGQGPEFLTYFQNEAQLEKSRLLSDRFSAERPKGSFSTLEIQRTEQGDSAMYLCASSSARGEHNEQFFGPGTRLTVL.